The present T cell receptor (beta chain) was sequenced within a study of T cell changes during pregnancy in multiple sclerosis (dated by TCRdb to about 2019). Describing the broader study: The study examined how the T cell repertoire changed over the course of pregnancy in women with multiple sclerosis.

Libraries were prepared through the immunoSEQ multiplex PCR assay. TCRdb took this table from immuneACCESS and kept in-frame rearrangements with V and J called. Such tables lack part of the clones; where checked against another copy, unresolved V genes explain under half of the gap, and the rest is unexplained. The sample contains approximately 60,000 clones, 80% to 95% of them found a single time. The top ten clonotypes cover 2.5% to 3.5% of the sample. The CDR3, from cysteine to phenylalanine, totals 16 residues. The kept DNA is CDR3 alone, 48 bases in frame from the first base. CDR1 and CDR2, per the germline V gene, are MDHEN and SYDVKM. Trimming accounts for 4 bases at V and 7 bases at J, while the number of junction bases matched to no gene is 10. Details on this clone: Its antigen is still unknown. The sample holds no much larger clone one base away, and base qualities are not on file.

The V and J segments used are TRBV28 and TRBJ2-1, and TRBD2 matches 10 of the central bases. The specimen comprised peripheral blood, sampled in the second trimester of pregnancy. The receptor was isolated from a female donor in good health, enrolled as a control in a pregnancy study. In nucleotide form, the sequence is TGTGCCAGCAGTTGGTGGTCTAGCGGGAGTCGGAATGAGCAGTTCTTC. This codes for CASSWWSSGSRNEQFF.